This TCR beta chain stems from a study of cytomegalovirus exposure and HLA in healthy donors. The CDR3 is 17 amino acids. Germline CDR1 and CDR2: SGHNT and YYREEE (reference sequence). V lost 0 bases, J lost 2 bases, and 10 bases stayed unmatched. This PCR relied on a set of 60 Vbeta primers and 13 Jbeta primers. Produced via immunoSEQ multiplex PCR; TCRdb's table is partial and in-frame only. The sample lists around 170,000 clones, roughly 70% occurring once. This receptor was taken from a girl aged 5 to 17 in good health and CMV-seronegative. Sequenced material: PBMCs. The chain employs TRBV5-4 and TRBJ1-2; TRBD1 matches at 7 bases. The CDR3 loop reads CASSLDVRQGVNYGYTF. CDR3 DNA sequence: TGTGCCAGCAGCTTGGATGTGCGGCAGGGGGTAAACTATGGCTACACCTTC.